This T cell receptor (beta chain) was captured in a study of T cell repertoires in cytomegalovirus infection. Study observations and caveats: Dominating the ex vivo response were HLA-C-restricted CMV-specific TCR beta clonotypes. Identification of carriers of CMV plus the relevant HLA was achieved through cumulative public TCR beta family frequency.

MiXCR was run by TCRdb on the reads, yielding one entry per CDR3 protein. Found here are about 240,000 distinct CDR3 sequences, approximately 6.7% of them singletons; the top ten hold 5.5% to 8%. V was pared by 5 bases and J by 0 bases, with 11 bases between. Looked up from germline, CDR1 is SGHNT and CDR2 is YENEEA. This CDR3 spans 15 amino acids. A note on this clonotype: Its matching antigen is unknown.

The sequenced sample was PBMCs. The source of this sequence is a human donor in good health (CMV status not recorded). Some clones in this sample may be carry-over from other donors' samples. This chain uses TRBV11-3 with TRBJ2-1; TRBD2 is a possible D gene (5 bases). The CDR3 sequence is CASSPGISSYNEQFF. For the CDR3, the DNA is TGTGCCAGCAGCCCCGGGATAAGCTCCTACAATGAGCAGTTCTTC.